These T cell receptor beta chains were read from a single sample in a study of blood T cell repertoires in COVID-19. The method was immunoSEQ multiplex PCR; TCRdb's version includes in-frame clones alone and lacks a portion of them. This table holds about 120,000 clones, 90% found once. The sequenced material came from peripheral blood. These receptors came from a man in his 60s with COVID-19, enrolled during active disease. Both conserved end residues are part of each CDR3. A D gene is named only where the DNA matches it firmly. A clone size is listed for some rows: how often the clone was seen (once, few, many), or a class if it is expanded.

V gene	J gene	clone size	D gene	CDR3 protein	CDR3 DNA
TRBV11-3	TRBJ1-1	-	-	CASSLEGAEDTEAFF	TGTGCCAGCAGCTTAGAGGGGGCGGAAGACACTGAAGCTTTCTTT
TRBV27	TRBJ2-2	-	-	CASSLPTGSNTGELFF	TGTGCCAGCAGTTTACCGACAGGTTCGAACACCGGGGAGCTGTTTTTT
TRBV5-1	TRBJ2-3	-	TRBD2	CASSSGPREGTDTQYF	TGCGCCAGCAGCTCAGGCCCGCGGGAGGGCACAGATACGCAGTATTTT
TRBV2	TRBJ2-5	-	-	CASSVGAGSGETQYF	TGTGCCAGCAGTGTAGGGGCGGGGAGTGGAGAGACCCAGTACTTC
TRBV7-6	TRBJ1-1	-	TRBD1	CASSLGATVTLWGQGSPEAFF	TGTGCCAGCAGCTTAGGGGCCACTGTAACATTGTGGGGACAGGGAAGTCCCGAAGCTTTCTTT
TRBV7-9	TRBJ1-5	once	-	CASSLGTRPQHF	TGTGCCAGCAGCTTAGGGACAAGGCCCCAGCATTTT
TRBV24-1	TRBJ2-2	-	-	CATSDLGSADTGELFF	TGTGCCACCAGTGATTTGGGCAGCGCCGACACCGGGGAGCTGTTTTTT
TRBV7-3	TRBJ2-2	once	-	CASSFTFAGTGELFF	TGTGCCAGCAGCTTTACGTTCGCGGGCACCGGGGAGCTGTTTTTT
TRBV10-3	TRBJ2-3	few	TRBD2	CAISESAGGPYTQYF	TGTGCCATCAGTGAGTCCGCGGGAGGGCCATATACGCAGTATTTT
TRBV20-1	TRBJ2-7	few	TRBD2	CSASSGSVLSEQYF	TGCAGTGCTAGTAGCGGGAGCGTTCTGTCCGAGCAGTACTTC
TRBV5-6	TRBJ1-4	-	-	CASSLDLGGDGEKLFF	TGTGCCAGCAGCTTGGATCTGGGAGGGGATGGGGAAAAACTGTTTTTT
TRBV5-4	TRBJ2-3	-	TRBD1	CASSLRRFTGGDTQYF	TGTGCCAGCAGCTTGAGGCGCTTCACAGGGGGAGATACGCAGTATTTT
TRBV19	TRBJ2-7	-	TRBD2	CASSTTSGRGYEQYF	TGTGCCAGTAGTACGACTAGCGGGAGAGGGTACGAGCAGTACTTC
TRBV11-3	TRBJ2-7	-	-	CASRGGGSYEQYF	TGTGCCAGCAGAGGGGGGGGCTCCTACGAGCAGTACTTC
TRBV4-3	TRBJ2-1	-	-	CASSQDHGAGALNEQFF	TGCGCCAGCAGCCAAGATCATGGGGCAGGGGCTTTGAATGAGCAGTTCTTC
TRBV15	TRBJ2-5	-	TRBD2	CATSRDKLAETQYF	TGTGCCACCAGCAGAGATAAACTAGCGGAGACCCAGTACTTC